This T cell receptor (beta chain) emerged from a study of shared clonotypes between healthy human individuals. The data were produced by immunoSEQ multiplex PCR, yet TCRdb's version contains in-frame clones alone and is incomplete. The table includes millions of clones, about 94% detected once. CDR3 length: 14 amino acids. Germline CDR1 and CDR2: SGDLS and YYNGEE. V lost 5 bases and J lost 2, with 8 bases in between. Selected positively for CCR7 and CD45RO-negative, naive CD8 cells excluded terminally differentiated effector memory CD45RA+ cells. The sequence was obtained from a man aged 18 to 29 in good health. V usage is TRBV9 and J usage is TRBJ2-6; no clear D gene. The sequencing input was naive CD8+ T cells sorted from blood. CDR3: CASRATPGANVLTF. The CDR3 coding sequence is TGTGCCAGCAGAGCTACCCCTGGGGCCAACGTCCTGACTTTC.